The present T cell receptor (beta chain) was sequenced within a study of beta chain features in type 1 diabetes. Turning to the study itself: Patients shared similar age, gender and cell yields with healthy donors. The samples had 90 million to 130 million sorted cells examined in all. General study results and limits: For cells with high TCR expression, cDNA sequencing could yield over-representation. Among patients, naive, central memory and Treg TCRB repertoires appeared more similar than among healthy donors.

Points on this clone: Its antigen is as yet unknown.

Germline assignment: CDR1 SGHRS and CDR2 YFSETQ. V gave up 4 bases and J gave up 3 bases, with 11 bases separating them. This CDR3 is built from 13 residues. As every portion of the isolated RNA was reverse transcribed, the sequencing read expressed TCRB transcripts. Sequencing used immunoSEQ multiplex PCR; TCRdb keeps in-frame clones, though not all of them. The sample consists of hundreds of thousands of clones, 15% to 19% of them appearing once. The chain has TRBV5-1 and TRBJ2-7; D call uncertain. Material: naive CD4+ T cells from blood. The receptor was derived from a young man in good health. The CDR3 sequence is CASSPAQLYEQYF. The DNA for the CDR3 is TGCGCCAGCAGCCCAGCGCAGCTCTACGAGCAGTACTTC.